This TCR beta chain was sequenced for a study of molecular identifiers for immune sequencing clone quantification. V dropped 3 bases and J dropped 5; count of bases not matched to a gene: 5. Germline assignment: CDR1 KGHSH and CDR2 LQKENI. The CDR3 contains 15 residues. TCRdb reanalysed the PCR reads using MiXCR and keeps one entry per CDR3 protein. The sample holds about 640,000 distinct CDR3 sequences; roughly 21% are singletons and the top ten take 0.85%. Sorting isolated naive CD8 T cells as CD8+CD4-CCR7+CD45RA+ events. This clonotype appeared a single time. Sequencing was performed on naive CD8+ T cells from blood, with Jurkat cell RNA spiked in. As for subset: FACS-sorted CD8+CD4-CCR7+CD45RA+ naive T cells. This chain uses TRBV18 with TRBJ2-7, with 12 nucleotides matching TRBD1. This sequence was found in a human donor in good health. Some libraries in this study had Jurkat cell RNA spiked in. For the CDR3, the DNA is TGTGCCAGCTCACCCGGGACAGGGGGCCTCCACGAGCAGTACTTC. Amino acids: CASSPGTGGLHEQYF.